This T cell receptor beta chain was recorded in a study of cytomegalovirus exposure and HLA in healthy donors. Per germline, CDR1 SGHAT and CDR2 FQNNGV. The length of the CDR3 is 17 residues. The V segment lost 5 bases and the J segment 5 bases; nucleotides outside the gene matches: 16. Vbeta (60) and Jbeta (13) primers were used in the PCR. Original methodology: In a later analysis, the count reached 82 million or so unique TCR beta chains, with about 12 million shared. Profiled with immunoSEQ multiplex PCR; TCRdb holds only in-frame clones, not every one. That table supplies the V and J calls and clone size; D and trimming were determined from the DNA. The sample includes some 140,000 clones, 74% of them seen just once.

The receptor comes from a man younger than 40 in good health and CMV-seronegative. The chain recombines TRBV11-2 with TRBJ1-1; 8 bases line up with TRBD1. Sequenced sample: PBMCs. CDR3 protein: CASSHAIRQGQETEAFF. The CDR3 region has the DNA TGTGCCAGCAGCCACGCGATAAGACAGGGGCAGGAAACTGAAGCTTTCTTT. Using reference TRBV11-2 and TRBJ1-1 for the parts outside the CDR3, the full variable domain is EAGVAQSPRYKIIEKRQSVAFWCNPISGHATLYWYQQILGQGPKLLIQFQNNGVVDDSQLPKDRFSAERLKGVDSTLKIQPAKLEDSAVYLCASSHAIRQGQETEAFFGQGTRLTVV.